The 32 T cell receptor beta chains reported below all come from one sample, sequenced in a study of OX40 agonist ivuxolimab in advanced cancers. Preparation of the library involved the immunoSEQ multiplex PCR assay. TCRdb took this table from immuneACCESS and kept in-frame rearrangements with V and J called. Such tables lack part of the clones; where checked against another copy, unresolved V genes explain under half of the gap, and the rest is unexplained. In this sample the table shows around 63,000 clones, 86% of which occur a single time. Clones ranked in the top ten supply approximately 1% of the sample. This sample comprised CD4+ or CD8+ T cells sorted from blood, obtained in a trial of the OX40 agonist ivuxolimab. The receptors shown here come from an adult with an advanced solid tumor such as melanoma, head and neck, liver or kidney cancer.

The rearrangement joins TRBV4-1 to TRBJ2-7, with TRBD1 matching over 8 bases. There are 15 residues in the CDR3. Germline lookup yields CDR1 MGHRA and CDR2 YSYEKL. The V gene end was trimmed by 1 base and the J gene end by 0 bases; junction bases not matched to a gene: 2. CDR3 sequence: CASSQGTGSSYEQYF. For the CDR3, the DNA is TGCGCCAGCAGCCAAGGGACAGGGAGCTCCTACGAGCAGTACTTC.

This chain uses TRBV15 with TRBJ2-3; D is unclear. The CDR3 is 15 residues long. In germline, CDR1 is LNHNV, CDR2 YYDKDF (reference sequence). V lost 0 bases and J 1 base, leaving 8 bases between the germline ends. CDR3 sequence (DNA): TGTGCCACCAGCAGAGATCTGACGGGCACAGATACGCAGTATTTT. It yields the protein CATSRDLTGTDTQYF.

DNA for the CDR3: TGTGCCAGCAGTGACTCCACCCCCAGAGGAGGGACGAGCGGCTACACCTTC. This sequence encodes CASSDSTPRGGTSGYTF. This chain links TRBV6-4 with TRBJ1-2, with D perhaps matching TRBD1 (5 bases). Germline loops: CDR1 MRHNA, CDR2 SNTAGT. Trimming cost V 0 bases and J 8 bases, with 22 bases left between them. CDR3 size: 17 residues.

The CDR3, as DNA: TGTGCCAGCAGTTTGCACGGAGATCGGTCCTACGAGCAGTACTTC. As protein: CASSLHGDRSYEQYF. The chain couples TRBV28 to TRBJ2-7; D not resolved. V gave up 3 bases and J gave up 1 base, with 13 bases separating them. The germline V gene has CDR1 MDHEN and CDR2 SYDVKM. There are 15 residues in the CDR3.

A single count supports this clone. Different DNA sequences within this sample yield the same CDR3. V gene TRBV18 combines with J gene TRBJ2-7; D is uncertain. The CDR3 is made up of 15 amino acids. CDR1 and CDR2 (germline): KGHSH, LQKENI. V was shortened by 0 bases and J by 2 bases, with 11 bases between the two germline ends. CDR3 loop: CASSPPEGPPYEQYF. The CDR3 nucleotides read TGTGCCAGCTCACCACCAGAAGGGCCCCCCTACGAGCAGTACTTC.

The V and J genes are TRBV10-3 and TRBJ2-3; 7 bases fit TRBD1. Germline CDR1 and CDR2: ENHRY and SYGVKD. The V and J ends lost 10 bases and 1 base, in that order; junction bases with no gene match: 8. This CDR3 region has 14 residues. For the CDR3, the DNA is TGTGCCACCAGACAGGGAATGGGCACAGATACGCAGTATTTT. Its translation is CATRQGMGTDTQYF.

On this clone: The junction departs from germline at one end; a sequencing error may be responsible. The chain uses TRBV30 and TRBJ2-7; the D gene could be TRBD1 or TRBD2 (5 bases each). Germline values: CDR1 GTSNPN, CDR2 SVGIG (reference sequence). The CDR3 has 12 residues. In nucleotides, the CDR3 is TGTGCTTGGAGCGCGCAGGGACACGAGCAGTACTTC. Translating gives CAWSAQGHEQYF.

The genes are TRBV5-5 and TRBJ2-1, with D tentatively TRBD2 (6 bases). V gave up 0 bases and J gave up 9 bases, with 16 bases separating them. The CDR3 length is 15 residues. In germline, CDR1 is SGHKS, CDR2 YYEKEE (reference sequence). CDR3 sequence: CASSLGRVQSGEQFF. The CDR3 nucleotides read TGTGCCAGCAGCTTGGGGAGGGTTCAGTCCGGTGAGCAGTTCTTC.

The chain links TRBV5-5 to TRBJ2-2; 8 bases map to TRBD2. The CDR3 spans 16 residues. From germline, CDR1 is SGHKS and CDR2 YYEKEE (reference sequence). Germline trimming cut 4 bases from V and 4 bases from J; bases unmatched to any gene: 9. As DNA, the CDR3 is TGTGCCAGCAGCCTAGGACTAGCAACGGGCACCGGGGAGCTGTTTTTT. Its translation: CASSLGLATGTGELFF.

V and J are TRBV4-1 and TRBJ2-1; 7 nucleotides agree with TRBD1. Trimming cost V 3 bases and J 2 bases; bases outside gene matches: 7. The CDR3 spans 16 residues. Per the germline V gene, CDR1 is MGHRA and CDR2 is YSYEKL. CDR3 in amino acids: CASSHPRDSTYNEQFF. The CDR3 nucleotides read TGCGCCAGCAGCCACCCCCGGGACAGCACCTACAATGAGCAGTTCTTC.

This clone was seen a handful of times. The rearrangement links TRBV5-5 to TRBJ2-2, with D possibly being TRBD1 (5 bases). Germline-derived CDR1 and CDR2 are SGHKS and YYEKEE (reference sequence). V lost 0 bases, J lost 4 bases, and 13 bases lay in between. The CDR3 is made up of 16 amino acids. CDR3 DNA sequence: TGTGCCAGCAGCTTGGCTGCAGGGATCCCCACCGGGGAGCTGTTTTTT. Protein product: CASSLAAGIPTGELFF.

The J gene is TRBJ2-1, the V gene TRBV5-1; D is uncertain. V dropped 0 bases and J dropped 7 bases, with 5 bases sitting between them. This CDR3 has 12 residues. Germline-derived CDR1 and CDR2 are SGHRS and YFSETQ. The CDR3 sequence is CASSLEQNEQFF. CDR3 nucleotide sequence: TGCGCCAGCAGCTTGGAACAGAATGAGCAGTTCTTC.

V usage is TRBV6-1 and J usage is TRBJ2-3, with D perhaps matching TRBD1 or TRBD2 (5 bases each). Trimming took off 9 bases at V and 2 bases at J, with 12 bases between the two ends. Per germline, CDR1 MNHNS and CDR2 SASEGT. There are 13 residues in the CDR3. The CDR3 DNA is TGTGCCAGTACTAGGGGAGACACAGATACGCAGTATTTT. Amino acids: CASTRGDTDTQYF.

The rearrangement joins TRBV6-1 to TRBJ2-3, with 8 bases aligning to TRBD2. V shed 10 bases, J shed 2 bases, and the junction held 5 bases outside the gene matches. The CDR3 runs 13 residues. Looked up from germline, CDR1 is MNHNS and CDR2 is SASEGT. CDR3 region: CATKREITDTQYF. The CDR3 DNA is TGTGCCACGAAGCGGGAGATCACAGATACGCAGTATTTT.

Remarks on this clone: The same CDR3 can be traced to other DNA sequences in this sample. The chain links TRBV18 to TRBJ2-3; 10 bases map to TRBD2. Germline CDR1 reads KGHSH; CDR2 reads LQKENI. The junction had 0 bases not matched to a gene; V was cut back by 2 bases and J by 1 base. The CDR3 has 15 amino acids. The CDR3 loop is CASSPGLAGTDTQYF. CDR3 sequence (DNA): TGTGCCAGCTCACCAGGACTAGCGGGCACAGATACGCAGTATTTT.

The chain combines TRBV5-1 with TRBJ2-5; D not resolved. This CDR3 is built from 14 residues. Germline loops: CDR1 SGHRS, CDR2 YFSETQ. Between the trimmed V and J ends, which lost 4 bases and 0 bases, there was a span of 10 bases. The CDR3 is CASSPRLNQETQYF. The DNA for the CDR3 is TGCGCCAGCAGCCCAAGATTGAACCAAGAGACCCAGTACTTC.

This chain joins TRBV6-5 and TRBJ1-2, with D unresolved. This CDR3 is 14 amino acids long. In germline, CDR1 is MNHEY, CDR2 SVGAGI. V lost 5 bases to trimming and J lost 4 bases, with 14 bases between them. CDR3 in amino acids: CASSRLDGSYGYTF. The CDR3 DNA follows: TGTGCCAGCAGTCGACTGGACGGGAGCTATGGCTACACCTTC.

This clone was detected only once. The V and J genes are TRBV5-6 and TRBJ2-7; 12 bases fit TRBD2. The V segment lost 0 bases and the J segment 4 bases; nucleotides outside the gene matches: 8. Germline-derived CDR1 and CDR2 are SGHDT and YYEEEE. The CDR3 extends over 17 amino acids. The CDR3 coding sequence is TGTGCCAGCAGCTTGGGTGGCGTGCTAGCGGGAGGGTACGAGCAGTACTTC. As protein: CASSLGGVLAGGYEQYF.

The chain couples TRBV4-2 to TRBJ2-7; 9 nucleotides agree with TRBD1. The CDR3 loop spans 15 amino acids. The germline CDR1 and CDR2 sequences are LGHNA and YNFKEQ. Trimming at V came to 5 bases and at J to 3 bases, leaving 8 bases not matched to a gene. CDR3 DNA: TGTGCCAGCAGCTTGCCAGGGGACAGGGACTACGAGCAGTACTTC. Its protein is CASSLPGDRDYEQYF.

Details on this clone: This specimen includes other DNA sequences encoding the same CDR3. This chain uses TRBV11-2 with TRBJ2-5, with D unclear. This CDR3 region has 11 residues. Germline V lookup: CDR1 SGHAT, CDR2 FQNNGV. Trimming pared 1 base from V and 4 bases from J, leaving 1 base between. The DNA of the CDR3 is TGTGCCAGCAGCTTAGGAGAGACCCAGTACTTC. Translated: CASSLGETQYF.

CDR3 coding DNA: TGTGCCAGCAGCAAAGAAGGAGGGTCTGGAAACACCATATATTTT. The encoded protein is CASSKEGGSGNTIYF. The J gene is TRBJ1-3, the V gene TRBV21-1. TRBV21-1 is labeled a pseudogene. The CDR3 covers 15 residues.

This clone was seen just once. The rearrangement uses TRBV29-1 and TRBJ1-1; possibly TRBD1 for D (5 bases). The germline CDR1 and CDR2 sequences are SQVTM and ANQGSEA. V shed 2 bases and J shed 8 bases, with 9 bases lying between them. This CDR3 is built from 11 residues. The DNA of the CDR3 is TGCAGCGTTGAAACGGGGCTGGAAGCTTTCTTT. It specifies CSVETGLEAFF.

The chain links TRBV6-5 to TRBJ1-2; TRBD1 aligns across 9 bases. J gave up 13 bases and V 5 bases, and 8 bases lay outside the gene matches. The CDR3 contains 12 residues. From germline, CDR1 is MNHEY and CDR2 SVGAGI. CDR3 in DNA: TGTGCCAGCAGTCGGGACAGGGAGAAGTTCACCTTC. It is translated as CASSRDREKFTF.

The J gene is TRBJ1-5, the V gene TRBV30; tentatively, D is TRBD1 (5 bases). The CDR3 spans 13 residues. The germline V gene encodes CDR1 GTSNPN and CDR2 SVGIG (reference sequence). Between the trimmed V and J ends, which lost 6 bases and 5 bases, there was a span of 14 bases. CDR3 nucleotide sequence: TGTGCCTGCGGTCTGACAGCCGATCAGCCCCAGCATTTT. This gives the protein CACGLTADQPQHF.

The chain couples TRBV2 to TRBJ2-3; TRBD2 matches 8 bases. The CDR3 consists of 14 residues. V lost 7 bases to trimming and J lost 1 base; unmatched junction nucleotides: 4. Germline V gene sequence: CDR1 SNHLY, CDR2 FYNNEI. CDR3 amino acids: CASIREGGTDTQYF. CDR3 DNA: TGTGCCAGCATCCGGGAGGGGGGCACAGATACGCAGTATTTT.

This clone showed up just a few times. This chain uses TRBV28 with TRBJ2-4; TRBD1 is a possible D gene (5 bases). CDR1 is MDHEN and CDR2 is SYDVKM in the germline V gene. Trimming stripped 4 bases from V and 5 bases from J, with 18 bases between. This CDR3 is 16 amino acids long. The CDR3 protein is CASSSSGFARENIQYF. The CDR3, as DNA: TGTGCCAGCAGTTCTTCAGGGTTTGCTCGGGAAAACATTCAGTACTTC.

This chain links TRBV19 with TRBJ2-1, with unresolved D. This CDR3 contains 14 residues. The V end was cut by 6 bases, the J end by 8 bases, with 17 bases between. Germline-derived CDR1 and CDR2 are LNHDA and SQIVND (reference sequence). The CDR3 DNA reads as TGTGCCAGTAGCAACCTACGGAAAGAGCATGAGCAGTTCTTC. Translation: CASSNLRKEHEQFF.

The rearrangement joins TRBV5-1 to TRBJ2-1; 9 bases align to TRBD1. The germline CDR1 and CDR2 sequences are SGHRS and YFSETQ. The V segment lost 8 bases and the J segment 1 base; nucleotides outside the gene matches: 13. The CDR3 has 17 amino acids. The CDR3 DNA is TGCGCCAGGAGGACAGGGGCAGAACGCGGGTCCTACAATGAGCAGTTCTTC. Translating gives CARRTGAERGSYNEQFF.

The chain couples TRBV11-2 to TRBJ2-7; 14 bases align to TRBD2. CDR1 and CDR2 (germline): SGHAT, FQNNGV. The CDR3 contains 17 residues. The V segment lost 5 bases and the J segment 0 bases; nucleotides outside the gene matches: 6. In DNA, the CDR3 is TGTGCCAGCAGCCCCCTAGGGACTAGCGGGAGCTCCTACGAGCAGTACTTC. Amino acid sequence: CASSPLGTSGSSYEQYF.

CDR3 sequence: CASSYRGPFQETQYF. CDR3 in DNA: TGTGCCAGCAGCTACCGGGGACCCTTTCAAGAGACCCAGTACTTC. The chain combines TRBV11-2 with TRBJ2-5; D is tentatively TRBD1 or TRBD2 (5 bases each). In germline, CDR1 is SGHAT, CDR2 FQNNGV. The CDR3 covers 15 residues. Between the trimmed V and J ends, which lost 4 bases and 2 bases, there was a span of 14 bases.

CDR3 region: CAISGGLAGGTYNEQFF. DNA of the CDR3: TGTGCCATCAGTGGAGGGCTAGCGGGAGGGACCTACAATGAGCAGTTCTTC. The gene calls are TRBV10-3 and TRBJ2-1, with TRBD2 matching 12 bases. With 4 bases clipped from V and 2 bases from J, the junction kept 6 bases outside the gene matches. The germline V gene encodes CDR1 ENHRY and CDR2 SYGVKD. CDR3 size: 17 residues.

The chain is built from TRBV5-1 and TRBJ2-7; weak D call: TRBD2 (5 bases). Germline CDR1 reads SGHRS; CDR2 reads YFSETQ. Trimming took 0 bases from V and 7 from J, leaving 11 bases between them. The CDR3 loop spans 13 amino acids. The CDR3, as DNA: TGCGCCAGCAGCTTGGTCCTAGCAGGAGAGCAGTACTTC. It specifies CASSLVLAGEQYF.